Below are 20 T cell receptor beta chains sequenced from a single sample in a study of T cell responses to AZD1222 COVID-19 vaccine. Libraries were prepared by immunoSEQ multiplex PCR; TCRdb keeps only in-frame clonotypes and omits some of them. This sample has more than 150,000 clones, with 80% to 90% found just once. Material: peripheral blood, obtained after recovery from COVID-19. These receptors all come from an adult who had recovered from COVID-19.

The V call is TRBV13, the J call TRBJ2-5, with D tentatively TRBD2 (6 bases). This CDR3 is built from 13 residues. Germline lookup yields CDR1 PRHDT and CDR2 FYEKMQ (reference sequence). V lost 3 bases, J lost 5 bases, and 10 bases lay in between. The CDR3 DNA sequence: TGTGCCAGCAGCTTGGAGGGCGGGGAGACCCAGTACTTC. Protein: CASSLEGGETQYF.

This clone was detected only a few times. The chain recombines TRBV29-1 with TRBJ1-2; TRBD1 agrees at 7 bases. V shed 1 base, J shed 4 bases, and the junction held 3 bases outside the gene matches. The CDR3 is made up of 13 amino acids. CDR1 and CDR2 (germline): SQVTM, ANQGSEA. The CDR3 reads CSVEGQGFYGYTF. As DNA, the CDR3 is TGCAGCGTTGAAGGACAGGGCTTCTATGGCTACACCTTC. Looking up the rest from reference TRBV29-1 and TRBJ1-2 gives the full variable domain: SAVISQKPSRDICQRGTSLTIQCQVDSQVTMMFWYRQQPGQSLTLIATANQGSEATYESGFVIDKFPISRPNLTFSTLTVSNMSPEDSSIYLCSVEGQGFYGYTFGSGTRLTVV.

The CDR3 DNA follows: TGTGCCGGCGGGACAAGGGGGGAAAAACTGTTTTTT. This encodes CAGGTRGEKLFF. The rearrangement joins TRBV28 to TRBJ1-4, with D perhaps TRBD1 (6 bases). The CDR3 has 12 amino acids. Per germline, CDR1 MDHEN and CDR2 SYDVKM. V was shortened by 11 bases and J by 8 bases, with 15 bases between the two germline ends.

V usage is TRBV27 and J usage is TRBJ1-5; D possibly corresponds to TRBD1 (5 bases). Per germline, CDR1 MNHEY and CDR2 SMNVEV (reference sequence). The CDR3 has 13 amino acids. Trimming removed 5 bases at V and 7 bases at J, with 12 bases between. This chain's CDR3 is CASSQQVGQPQHF. CDR3 DNA: TGTGCCAGCAGTCAACAGGTAGGGCAGCCCCAGCATTTT.

The rearrangement uses TRBV5-1 and TRBJ1-4; D not certain. Germline V gene sequence: CDR1 SGHRS, CDR2 YFSETQ. Trimming pared 2 bases from V and 0 bases from J, leaving 8 bases between. The CDR3 length is 15 residues. The chain's CDR3 is CASSFKGATNEKLFF. CDR3 bases: TGCGCCAGCAGCTTCAAGGGCGCAACTAATGAAAAACTGTTTTTT.

This rearrangement joins TRBV5-1 to TRBJ2-7; maybe TRBD2 (6 bases). CDR3 length: 16 amino acids. From germline, CDR1 is SGHRS and CDR2 YFSETQ. V lost 2 bases and J 2 bases, leaving 17 bases between the germline ends. CDR3 DNA: TGCGCCAGCAGCTTCATTCTCGGAGGGCTCCCCTACGAGCAGTACTTC. Encoded protein: CASSFILGGLPYEQYF.

In its sample, this clone was seen once. This rearrangement joins TRBV2 to TRBJ1-3, with D perhaps TRBD1 (5 bases). The CDR3 is made up of 12 amino acids. CDR1 is SNHLY and CDR2 is FYNNEI in the germline V gene. Trimming removed 3 bases at V and 9 bases at J, with 9 bases between. CDR3 sequence: CASSDRGSTIYF. The CDR3 region has the DNA TGTGCCAGCAGTGACCGGGGCAGCACCATATATTTT.

Worth noting for this clone: This same CDR3 is encoded by further DNA sequences in the sample. V is TRBV3-1 (or the pseudogene TRBV3-2) and J is TRBJ1-5, with D hard to call. This CDR3 is 13 amino acids long. Germline CDR1 LGHDT, CDR2 YNNKEL (reference sequence). Between the trimmed V and J ends, which lost 2 bases and 4 bases, there was a span of 6 bases. CDR3 sequence reads: CASSQFTNQPQHF. The CDR3 nucleotides are TGTGCCAGCAGCCAATTCACGAATCAGCCCCAGCATTTT.

The gene calls are TRBV9 and TRBJ2-1, with TRBD1 identical over 8 bases. This CDR3 region has 15 residues. Trimming cost V 2 bases and J 2 bases; bases outside gene matches: 3. Looked up from germline, CDR1 is SGDLS and CDR2 is YYNGEE. The CDR3 coding sequence is TGTGCCAGCAGCGTGGGACAGGTAACCTACAATGAGCAGTTCTTC. Amino acids: CASSVGQVTYNEQFF.

This chain links TRBV6-2 or TRBV6-3 with TRBJ1-1; a weak D match, TRBD1 (6 bases). Trimming removed 1 base at V and 4 bases at J, with 10 bases between. The CDR3 runs to 14 residues. The germline CDR1 and CDR2 sequences are MNHEY and SVGEGT. CDR3 in amino acids: CASSYFSGATEAFF. The CDR3 coding sequence is TGTGCCAGCAGTTACTTTTCAGGGGCCACTGAAGCTTTCTTT.

This rearrangement joins TRBV28 to TRBJ1-5; a possible D gene is TRBD1 (6 bases). Between the trimmed V and J ends, which lost 1 base and 3 bases, there was a span of 16 bases. Per germline, CDR1 MDHEN and CDR2 SYDVKM. This CDR3 is 17 amino acids long. The CDR3 loop is CASSLSSRGNFNQPQHF. CDR3 in DNA: TGTGCCAGCAGTTTATCGAGCAGGGGTAATTTCAATCAGCCCCAGCATTTT.

CDR3 amino acids: CASSSGGREAFF. Written as DNA, the CDR3 is TGCGCCAGCAGCTCCGGGGGGCGGGAAGCTTTCTTT. The chain uses TRBV5-1 and TRBJ1-1; tentative D call: TRBD1 (6 bases). Germline V gene lookup returns CDR1 SGHRS and CDR2 YFSETQ. The CDR3 covers 12 residues. Trimming shortened V by 3 bases and J by 8 bases, and 11 bases separated the two germline ends.

The chain joins TRBV9 to TRBJ1-2; 9 bases map to TRBD1. The germline CDR1 and CDR2 sequences are SGDLS and YYNGEE. The CDR3 extends over 15 amino acids. Trimming took 0 bases from V and 8 from J; bases not matched to a gene: 8. CDR3 sequence: CASSVESGQGEGYTF. The CDR3 bases are TGTGCCAGCAGCGTAGAGTCGGGACAGGGTGAGGGCTACACCTTC.

This clone was recorded a few times. This sequence joins TRBV6-2 or TRBV6-3 and TRBJ1-1; D is ambiguous. CDR1 is MNHEY and CDR2 is SVGEGT in the germline V gene. The CDR3 is made up of 18 amino acids. The V end lost 0 bases, the J end lost 1 base, and 18 bases lay between the germline ends. The CDR3 reads CASSYSIVEGSWNTEAFF. The CDR3 region has the DNA TGTGCCAGCAGTTACTCGATCGTAGAGGGATCATGGAACACTGAAGCTTTCTTT.

The CDR3 loop is CSASRNTNEKLFF. The CDR3 DNA follows: TGCAGTGCTAGTCGGAACACTAATGAAAAACTGTTTTTT. The genes are TRBV20-1 and TRBJ1-4, with D unclear. This CDR3 spans 13 amino acids. Germline V lookup: CDR1 DFQATT, CDR2 SNEGSKA (reference sequence). The germline V and J ends were trimmed by 3 bases and 2 bases, with 7 bases remaining between them.

The chain recombines TRBV5-4 with TRBJ2-2; 8 bases are shared with TRBD1. The CDR3 has 16 amino acids. V was clipped by 0 bases and J by 5 bases; unmatched bases: 6. From germline, CDR1 is SGHNT and CDR2 YYREEE (reference sequence). The CDR3 sequence: CASSLAGGGITGELFF. CDR3 nucleotides: TGTGCCAGCAGCTTGGCAGGGGGCGGGATAACCGGGGAGCTGTTTTTT.

This chain uses TRBV28 with TRBJ2-1, with 10 bases matching TRBD2. The junction had 10 bases not matched to a gene; V was cut back by 4 bases and J by 4 bases. Germline loops: CDR1 MDHEN, CDR2 SYDVKM. The CDR3 has 17 amino acids. The CDR3 region is CASSSSGTSDQYNEQFF. CDR3 nucleotide sequence: TGTGCCAGCAGTTCGTCCGGGACTAGCGATCAATACAATGAGCAGTTCTTC.

This chain connects TRBV6-6 to TRBJ2-1; TRBD2 matches 7 bases. The germline CDR1 and CDR2 sequences are MNHNY and SVGAGI (reference sequence). The junction had 1 base not matched to a gene; V was cut back by 6 bases and J by 5 bases. There are 12 residues in the CDR3. CDR3 nucleotide sequence: TGTGCCAGCAGGGGGGGGGACAATGAGCAGTTCTTC. This encodes CASRGGDNEQFF.

This chain links TRBV18 with TRBJ2-5; 12 bases line up with TRBD2. CDR1 and CDR2 from the germline V gene are KGHSH and LQKENI. The CDR3 is 16 amino acids. J was trimmed by 5 bases and V by 3 bases; bases with no gene match: 7. The CDR3 here is CASSPLAGGPGETQYF. Written as DNA, the CDR3 is TGTGCCAGCTCACCCCTAGCGGGAGGGCCGGGGGAGACCCAGTACTTC. The full variable domain, completed using reference TRBV18 and TRBJ2-5, is NAGVMQNPRHLVRRRGQEARLRCSPMKGHSHVYWYRQLPEEGLKFMVYLQKENIIDESGMPKERFSAEFPKEGPSILRIQQVVRGDSAAYFCASSPLAGGPGETQYFGPGTRLLVL.

The chain carries TRBV5-1 and TRBJ2-3, with 10 positions matching TRBD1. After removal of 4 bases from V and 2 bases from J, the junction contained 4 bases not matched to a gene. Germline V gene lookup returns CDR1 SGHRS and CDR2 YFSETQ. CDR3 size: 15 residues. The CDR3 DNA reads TGCGCCAGCAGCATAGGACAGGGGGACACAGATACGCAGTATTTT. Translation: CASSIGQGDTDTQYF.